Below, one T cell receptor beta chain is given with its context. MiXCR was run by TCRdb on the RT-PCR reads, yielding one entry per CDR3 protein. The repertoire has roughly 250,000 distinct CDR3 sequences, 13% to 15% of them found once; the top ten carry 9.5% to 13%. This entry belongs to a study of patients and donors after allogeneic stem cell transplantation. Germline V gene data show CDR1 as MNHNS and CDR2 as SASEGT. CDR3 length equals 14 residues. Deletions cut 5 bases from V and 5 bases from J, with 16 bases between. The receptor was derived from a human donor who was either an allogeneic HSCT recipient or a stem cell or donor lymphocyte infusion donor (not recorded which). It is not recorded whose cells these are; they may come from a transplant donor. This chain joins TRBV6-1 and TRBJ2-7; a possible D gene is TRBD2 (6 bases). Sequencing was performed on blood, either unsorted or a sorted T cell fraction (not recorded which). The CDR3 region has the DNA TGTGCCAGCAGTCCGGCGGGGCTGGGGGACGAGCAGTACTTC. Encoded protein: CASSPAGLGDEQYF.